Below are 17 T cell receptor beta chains sequenced from a single sample in a study of response to subunit inactivated influenza vaccine. TCRdb re-derived calls from the RT-PCR reads in MiXCR, one entry per CDR3 protein. Here the sample spans 650,000 to 800,000 distinct CDR3 sequences, around 14% being singletons. Sequencing was performed on PBMCs from blood, taken roughly 2 weeks before vaccination. The receptors were gathered from a man in his fifties or sixties who received an inactivated influenza vaccine.

This clonotype turned up a few times. The rearrangement links TRBV6-5 to TRBJ2-7; D is perhaps TRBD2 (6 bases). The CDR3 has 14 residues. V dropped 2 bases and J dropped 6 bases, with 14 bases sitting between them. Germline lookup yields CDR1 MNHEY and CDR2 SVGAGI. CDR3: CASSYAGRLGEQYF. Written as DNA, the CDR3 is TGTGCCAGCAGTTACGCGGGGCGTTTGGGCGAGCAGTACTTC.

This clonotype has ten or more counts. This chain joins TRBV20-1 and TRBJ2-1; 7 bases fit TRBD2. The CDR3 totals 16 residues. The J segment lost 0 bases and the V segment lost 5 bases, leaving 10 bases of the junction unmatched. Looked up from germline, CDR1 is DFQATT and CDR2 is SNEGSKA (reference sequence). The CDR3 sequence is CSAFTRGGSSYNEQFF. The CDR3 DNA sequence: TGCAGTGCTTTCACACGAGGCGGGAGCTCCTACAATGAGCAGTTCTTC.

The CDR3 DNA is TGTGCCAGCAAGGCCCCCCCGGCGCAAGAGACCCAGTACTTC. Its protein is CASKAPPAQETQYF. V usage is TRBV6-1 and J usage is TRBJ2-5; D remains unclear. CDR1 is MNHNS and CDR2 is SASEGT in the germline V gene. The V and J ends lost 7 bases and 2 bases respectively, with 14 bases between them. This CDR3 is 14 amino acids long.

The chain has TRBV14 and TRBJ2-7; D is perhaps TRBD1 (5 bases). V was trimmed by 1 base and J by 12 bases, leaving 10 bases between them. There are 11 residues in the CDR3. CDR1 SGHDN and CDR2 FVKESK come from the germline V gene. This CDR3 is CASSQVGVAYF. CDR3 coding DNA: TGTGCCAGCAGCCAAGTAGGGGTAGCGTACTTC.

The sample holds a few counts of this clonotype. The V gene is TRBV3-1, the J gene TRBJ1-5; D is unclear. Trimming cost V 4 bases and J 6 bases, with 7 bases left between them. The CDR3 totals 12 residues. The germline CDR1 and CDR2 sequences are LGHDT and YNNKEL (reference sequence). The CDR3 region has the DNA TGTGCCAGCAGCCGCTCGGGTCAGCCCCAGCATTTT. It is translated as CASSRSGQPQHF. The whole variable domain, remainder taken from reference TRBV3-1 and TRBJ1-5, is DTAVSQTPKYLVTQMGNDKSIKCEQNLGHDTMYWYKQDSKKFLKIMFSYNNKELIINETVPNRFSPKSPDKAHLNLHINSLELGDSAVYFCASSRSGQPQHFGDGTRLSIL.

This clonotype has only a few counts. The chain couples TRBV12-3 or TRBV12-4 to TRBJ2-1, with 11 positions matching TRBD2. CDR3 length equals 15 residues. The V and J ends lost 6 bases and 7 bases, in that order; junction bases with no gene match: 8. CDR3 protein: CASSVAGGPWNEQFF. For the CDR3, the DNA is TGTGCCAGCAGCGTAGCGGGAGGGCCATGGAATGAGCAGTTCTTC.

This clonotype occurred a few times. The chain has TRBV20-1 and TRBJ2-7; 11 bases match TRBD2. The trim removed 3 bases at V and 4 bases at J, leaving 17 bases unmatched. Per germline, CDR1 DFQATT and CDR2 SNEGSKA (reference sequence). The CDR3 runs to 18 residues. The CDR3 coding sequence is TGCAGTGCTAGTAGGAGCTTCACTAGCGGGAGAAGGTCTTACGAGCAGTACTTC. Its protein product is CSASRSFTSGRRSYEQYF.

The chain recombines TRBV27 with TRBJ2-1, with no clear D. Germline CDR1 reads MNHEY; CDR2 reads SMNVEV (reference sequence). The CDR3 totals 15 residues. Trimming took 2 bases from V and 2 from J, leaving 10 bases between them. CDR3 DNA: TGTGCCAGCAGTTTAAACGGCCTTGCCTACAATGAGCAGTTCTTC. Translation: CASSLNGLAYNEQFF.

The gene calls are TRBV7-2 and TRBJ2-7, with D perhaps TRBD1 (5 bases). V was shortened by 0 bases and J by 2 bases, with 14 bases between the two germline ends. The CDR3 extends over 16 amino acids. Germline V gene lookup returns CDR1 SGHTA and CDR2 FQGNSA. The CDR3 DNA reads TGTGCCAGCAGCTTAGCCTTTGGGGCTACCCCCTACGAGCAGTACTTC. Protein: CASSLAFGATPYEQYF.

The sample holds a few counts of this clonotype. The chain joins TRBV20-1 to TRBJ2-1; TRBD2 aligns across 11 bases. V dropped 3 bases and J dropped 8; count of bases not matched to a gene: 6. The CDR3 consists of 14 residues. Per germline, CDR1 DFQATT and CDR2 SNEGSKA (reference sequence). CDR3 bases: TGCAGTGCTAGTTCTAGCGGGAGGAGGTATGAGCAGTTCTTC. The encoded protein is CSASSSGRRYEQFF.

The CDR3 is CASSGRTGWYTGELFF. Written as DNA, the CDR3 is TGTGCCAGCAGCGGTAGGACAGGGTGGTACACCGGGGAGCTGTTTTTT. This chain joins TRBV9 and TRBJ2-2; 8 positions agree with TRBD1. This CDR3 has 16 residues. After removal of 3 bases from V and 3 bases from J, the junction contained 7 bases not matched to a gene. Germline V lookup: CDR1 SGDLS, CDR2 YYNGEE. Full variable domain (missing parts from reference TRBV9 and TRBJ2-2): DSGVTQTPKHLITATGQRVTLRCSPRSGDLSVYWYQQSLDQGLQFLIQYYNGEERAKGNILERFSAQQFPDLHSELNLSSLELGDSALYFCASSGRTGWYTGELFFGEGSRLTVL.

This clonotype was detected ten times or more. This rearrangement joins TRBV4-1 to TRBJ2-2; no definite D call. The V end lost 3 bases, the J end lost 6 bases, and 14 bases lay between the germline ends. CDR3 size: 15 residues. The germline gives CDR1 MGHRA, CDR2 YSYEKL. CDR3 residues: CASSHNKGNPGELFF. The DNA of the CDR3 is TGCGCCAGCAGCCACAACAAGGGAAATCCCGGGGAGCTGTTTTTT.

This clonotype was observed a few times. The chain uses TRBV6-2 or TRBV6-3 and TRBJ1-6; the D gene is possibly TRBD1 (5 bases). CDR1 and CDR2 from the germline V gene are MNHEY and SVGEGT. With 0 bases removed from V and 9 bases from J, the gap between germline ends came to 12 bases. The CDR3 extends over 15 amino acids. In DNA form, the CDR3 reads TGTGCCAGCAGTTACTCGCCAGGGCGAGGTTCACCCCTCCACTTT. Its protein is CASSYSPGRGSPLHF.

The sample holds many counts of this clonotype. The chain joins TRBV20-1 to TRBJ2-1; D may be TRBD1 (5 bases). The CDR3 is 16 amino acids. The V and J ends lost 1 base and 0 bases respectively, with 13 bases between them. Looked up from germline, CDR1 is DFQATT and CDR2 is SNEGSKA (reference sequence). CDR3 DNA: TGCAGTGCTAGAGCCCAGGGATTCCCCTCCTACAATGAGCAGTTCTTC. This gives the protein CSARAQGFPSYNEQFF.

This clonotype appeared a few times. CDR3 sequence (DNA): TGTGCCAGCAGCCAATCTTCGCCGCCAGATACGCAGTATTTT. The encoded protein is CASSQSSPPDTQYF. The V and J genes are TRBV7-7 and TRBJ2-3; D is undetermined. Germline CDR1 SSHAT, CDR2 FNYEAQ (reference sequence). CDR3 size: 14 residues. The germline V and J ends were trimmed by 5 bases and 4 bases, with 13 bases remaining between them.

This clonotype was recorded a few times. The V and J genes are TRBV20-1 and TRBJ1-2, with TRBD1 as a possible D gene (5 bases). The germline V gene encodes CDR1 DFQATT and CDR2 SNEGSKA (reference sequence). Deletions cut 6 bases from V and 3 bases from J, with 14 bases between. The CDR3 has 13 amino acids. CDR3: CSAKRGVDYGYTF. Written as DNA, the CDR3 is TGCAGTGCCAAAAGAGGGGTCGACTATGGCTACACCTTC.

The chain has TRBV15 and TRBJ2-7, with 8 positions matching TRBD1. Per germline, CDR1 LNHNV and CDR2 YYDKDF (reference sequence). With 5 bases clipped from V and 2 bases from J, the junction kept 5 bases outside the gene matches. This CDR3 is 14 amino acids long. The CDR3 protein is CATSRPGQAYEQYF. The CDR3 nucleotides read TGTGCCACCAGCCGACCGGGACAGGCCTACGAGCAGTACTTC. The whole variable domain, filled in from reference TRBV15 and TRBJ2-7, reads DAMVIQNPRYQVTQFGKPVTLSCSQTLNHNVMYWYQQKSSQAPKLLFHYYDKDFNNEADTPDNFQSRRPNTSFCFLDIRSPGLGDTAMYLCATSRPGQAYEQYFGPGTRLTVT.